This T cell receptor (beta chain) was retrieved from a study of blood T cell repertoires in COVID-19. Study context: Acute and convalescent COVID-19 samples came from the United States, Italy and Spain. PBMCs, B-cell-depleted T cells, or T cells were the source of the cDNA or gDNA that made up the material.

Original analysis: From reference gene primer amplification, estimates of nucleated cell counts were derived. The assay was immunoSEQ multiplex PCR, and TCRdb's table has in-frame clones only and misses some. That table is the source of V, J and clone size, and D and trimming were worked out from the DNA. The sample consists of about 220,000 clones, about 82% of them appearing once. Seattle's enrolled individuals joined amid active infection and were then monitored longitudinally. V lost 6 bases, J lost 0 bases, and 12 bases lay in between. CDR1 is ENHRY and CDR2 is SYGVKD in the germline V gene. This CDR3 is 15 amino acids long.

The rearrangement joins TRBV10-3 to TRBJ1-3; D unresolved. Source material: peripheral blood. The TCR sequence derives from a woman aged 65 to 85 with COVID-19, enrolled during active disease. The CDR3 spells CAISGVLSSGNTIYF. The CDR3 bases are TGTGCCATCAGCGGAGTTTTGAGCTCTGGAAACACCATATATTTT.